The clone carrying this T cell receptor (beta chain) appeared a single time. What it recognizes is unknown. The data derive from a study of identifying expanded T cells in peripheral blood. Study-wide results and limits: Over two and four weeks, about 15 and 19 clones changed, versus roughly 1.1 between replicates. Across healthy donors, higher total template counts meant significantly greater roughly two-week count variance.

Trimming shortened V by 7 bases and J by 2 bases, and 10 bases separated the two germline ends. Per germline, CDR1 MNHEY and CDR2 SVGAGI. The length of the CDR3 is 13 residues. During the collection period, no donor immune events like infections were recorded. Profiling relied on immunoSEQ multiplex PCR, and the TCRdb table lists in-frame clones only, not all of them. Found here are 80,000 or so clones, approximately 84% of them singletons; the top ten hold roughly 18%. The sequence derives from a person aged 18-69 years in good health. Sequencing was performed on blood. The chain recombines TRBV6-5 with TRBJ2-3; unclear D gene. This chain's CDR3 is CASTGRVTDTQYF. CDR3 in DNA: TGTGCCAGCACCGGACGGGTCACAGATACGCAGTATTTT.